Listed below are T cell receptor beta chains from one sample, sequenced in a study of control samples from healthy donors and cancer patients. Using immunoSEQ multiplex PCR, the repertoire was profiled, and TCRdb retains in-frame clones only, with some absent. In the table there are roughly 140,000 clones, roughly nine tenths of which are singletons. Sample: blood. The source is a man between 25 and 39 years old in good health. The CDR3 runs from the conserved cysteine through the conserved F or W. Fields, in order: CDR3 length, J gene, clone size, V gene, D gene, CDR3 protein, CDR3 DNA. A D gene is named only where the DNA matches it firmly. Clone size is stated in some rows and not others, as once, few, many or a class when expanded.

>14|TRBJ2-5|.|TRBV18|.
CASSPPNRRETQYF
TGTGCCAGCTCACCACCCAACAGGCGGGAGACCCAGTACTTC
>12|TRBJ2-7|.|TRBV24-1|.
CATSLRAYEQYF
TGTGCCACCAGTTTAAGGGCCTACGAGCAGTACTTC
>15|TRBJ1-5|.|TRBV19|.
CASSNPGRGNQPQHF
TGTGCCAGTAGTAACCCCGGGCGAGGCAATCAGCCCCAGCATTTT
>12|TRBJ1-2|.|TRBV29-1|.
CSVDWGGLGYTF
TGCAGCGTTGACTGGGGGGGGCTTGGCTACACCTTC
>15|TRBJ2-2|.|TRBV5-1|.
CASSLVAGYTGELFF
TGCGCCAGCAGCTTGGTGGCAGGGTACACCGGGGAGCTGTTTTTT
>12|TRBJ2-1|.|TRBV5-6|.
CASSLEGNEQFF
TGTGCCAGCAGCTTGGAGGGGAATGAGCAGTTCTTC
>14|TRBJ1-1|.|TRBV18|.
CASSPQGPNTEAFF
TGTGCCAGCTCACCACAGGGCCCGAACACTGAAGCTTTCTTT
>13|TRBJ2-3|.|TRBV4-3|.
CASSQDGRTDPYF
TGCGCCAGCAGCCAAGACGGTCGGACGGACCCGTATTTT
>19|TRBJ1-3|once|TRBV7-6|.
CASSPGGRAAAAYGNTIYF
TGTGCCAGCAGCCCTGGGGGCAGGGCCGCTGCCGCCTATGGAAACACCATATATTTT
>15|TRBJ2-1|.|TRBV5-6|TRBD2
CASSWSGRVYNEQFF
TGTGCCAGCAGCTGGAGCGGGAGGGTCTACAATGAGCAGTTCTTC
>15|TRBJ1-6|.|TRBV30|.
CAWSVGGGGNSPLHF
TGTGCCTGGAGTGTAGGAGGGGGGGGTAATTCACCCCTCCACTTT
>15|TRBJ2-2|.|TRBV6-5|.
CASSSTGLYDGELFF
TGTGCCAGCAGTTCCACCGGACTGTATGACGGGGAGCTGTTTTTT
>16|TRBJ2-7|once|TRBV7-2|.
CASSPQSQDSFYEQYF
TGTGCCAGCAGCCCCCAGTCCCAGGACTCCTTCTACGAGCAGTACTTC
>18|TRBJ2-6|.|TRBV3-1/TRBV3-2|TRBD1
CASSHRQGGISGANVLTF
TGTGCCAGCAGCCACAGACAGGGGGGTATCTCTGGGGCCAACGTCCTGACTTTC
>11|TRBJ1-4|few|TRBV10-2|.
CASSDGDRLFF
TGCGCCAGCAGTGATGGTGACAGGTTGTTTTTT
>17|TRBJ2-7|.|TRBV7-6|.
CASSLGVGPEIPYEQYF
TGTGCCAGCAGCTTAGGAGTGGGGCCTGAGATACCCTACGAGCAGTACTTC
>13|TRBJ1-2|.|TRBV11-2|.
CASSLDPSYGYTF
TGTGCCAGCAGCTTAGATCCCAGCTATGGCTACACCTTC
>15|TRBJ1-1|.|TRBV4-1|.
CASSQVYRMNTEAFF
TGCGCCAGCAGCCAAGTATACAGGATGAACACTGAAGCTTTCTTT
>15|TRBJ2-7|.|TRBV10-3|TRBD1
CAISESTGQGQLAYF
TGTGCCATCAGTGAGTCGACGGGACAGGGCCAACTAGCGTACTTC
>16|TRBJ1-5|once|TRBV6-5|TRBD1
CASSFPGTGGYQPQHF
TGTGCCAGCAGTTTCCCCGGGACAGGGGGTTACCAGCCCCAGCATTTT
>14|TRBJ1-6|.|TRBV11-1|TRBD1
CASSRTGNNSPLHF
TGTGCCAGCAGCCGGACAGGAAATAATTCACCCCTCCACTTT
>11|TRBJ2-6|.|TRBV3-1/TRBV3-2|.
CASRGANVLTF
TGTGCCAGCAGAGGGGCCAACGTCCTGACTTTC
>16|TRBJ2-3|.|TRBV19|TRBD1
CASSIGTVPRTDTQYF
TGTGCCAGTAGTATTGGGACAGTTCCCCGCACAGATACGCAGTATTTT
>16|TRBJ2-3|.|TRBV6-2/TRBV6-3|.
CASSSPLSVNTDTQYF
TGTGCCAGCAGTTCCCCCCTGTCGGTAAACACAGATACGCAGTATTTT
>15|TRBJ2-5|once|TRBV6-5|TRBD2
CASTGGGLGEETQYF
TGTGCCAGCACCGGGGGAGGGTTAGGAGAAGAGACCCAGTACTTC
>15|TRBJ1-5|.|TRBV25-1|TRBD1
CASSEDDRVGQPQHF
TGTGCCAGCAGTGAAGACGACAGGGTTGGTCAGCCCCAGCATTTT
>13|TRBJ2-7|.|TRBV15|.
CATSRDGSYEQYF
TGTGCCACCAGCAGGGACGGCTCCTACGAGCAGTACTTC
>14|TRBJ2-5|.|TRBV9|.
CASSQDLGKATQYF
TGTGCCAGCAGCCAAGACCTGGGTAAGGCGACCCAGTACTTC
>15|TRBJ1-6|.|TRBV6-1|.
CASSETPRAISPLHF
TGTGCCAGCAGTGAAACCCCCAGGGCGATTTCACCCCTCCACTTT
>14|TRBJ2-3|.|TRBV7-2|.
CASRPGPSTDTQYF
TGTGCCAGCAGACCGGGACCCAGCACAGATACGCAGTATTTT
>13|TRBJ1-1|.|TRBV11-1|.
CASSRVLNTEAFF
TGTGCCAGCAGCCGCGTCCTGAACACTGAAGCTTTCTTT
>16|TRBJ1-1|.|TRBV10-3|.
CAISESWGGVNTEAFF
TGTGCCATCAGTGAGTCATGGGGAGGAGTAAACACTGAAGCTTTCTTT
>13|TRBJ1-1|.|TRBV30|.
CAWSVRGGTEAFF
TGTGCCTGGAGTGTACGAGGAGGGACTGAAGCTTTCTTT
>14|TRBJ1-2|once|TRBV29-1|TRBD1
CSVYHPGQGFGYTF
TGCAGCGTTTATCACCCGGGACAGGGTTTCGGCTACACCTTC
>14|TRBJ1-6|.|TRBV6-5|TRBD1
CASRRTGGNSPLHF
TGTGCCAGCAGGAGGACAGGGGGCAATTCACCCCTCCACTTT
>14|TRBJ2-7|.|TRBV24-1|.
CATSDAGRTHEQYF
TGTGCCACCAGTGATGCGGGTCGGACCCACGAGCAGTACTTC
>14|TRBJ2-3|.|TRBV9|.
CASSVWGGPDTQYF
TGTGCCAGCAGCGTCTGGGGGGGCCCAGATACGCAGTATTTT
>16|TRBJ2-3|.|TRBV19|TRBD1
CASSTETGAQPSTQYF
TGTGCCAGTAGTACCGAGACAGGGGCGCAGCCTAGTACGCAGTATTTT
>14|TRBJ2-2|once|TRBV18|.
CASSPTKGTGELFF
TGTGCCAGCTCACCAACAAAGGGGACCGGGGAGCTGTTTTTT
>15|TRBJ2-1|.|TRBV19|.
CASSIGPSSYNEQFF
TGTGCCAGTAGTATTGGACCTTCCTCCTACAATGAGCAGTTCTTC
>16|TRBJ2-1|once|TRBV4-1|.
CASSQRPASADNEQFF
TGCGCCAGCAGCCAACGGCCGGCTAGCGCGGACAATGAGCAGTTCTTC
>9|TRBJ2-7|.|TRBV21-1|.
CATHYEQYF
TGTGCCACGCACTACGAGCAGTACTTC
>13|TRBJ1-1|.|TRBV4-3|.
CASSQEQNTEAFF
TGCGCCAGCAGCCAAGAACAGAACACTGAAGCTTTCTTT
>13|TRBJ2-3|once|TRBV29-1|.
CSATPGGTDTQYF
TGCAGCGCCACCCCTGGGGGCACAGATACGCAGTATTTT
>14|TRBJ2-7|few|TRBV6-5|.
CASSYSATADEQYF
TGTGCCAGCAGTTACTCGGCGACAGCCGACGAGCAGTACTTC
>16|TRBJ1-2|.|TRBV3-1/TRBV3-2|.
CASSQDILGGNYGYTF
TGTGCCAGCAGCCAAGATATTTTGGGTGGTAACTATGGCTACACCTTC
>15|TRBJ2-2|.|TRBV14|.
CASSLGTKNTGELFF
TGTGCCAGCAGCCTGGGGACAAAGAACACCGGGGAGCTGTTTTTT
>11|TRBJ1-2|.|TRBV6-2/TRBV6-3|.
CASSSSDGYTF
TGTGCCAGCAGTTCCTCGGATGGCTACACCTTC
>15|TRBJ1-6|few|TRBV7-2|.
CASSLNQQGGSPLHF
TGTGCCAGCAGCTTAAACCAGCAGGGAGGATCACCCCTCCACTTT
>15|TRBJ1-1|.|TRBV13|TRBD1
CASSSDRGQGTEAFF
TGTGCCAGCAGCTCCGACAGGGGGCAAGGCACTGAAGCTTTCTTT
>14|TRBJ2-1|.|TRBV12-5|.
CASGLALIAEEQFF
TGTGCTAGTGGTTTGGCCCTGATAGCGGAGGAACAGTTCTTC
>14|TRBJ2-3|.|TRBV7-3|.
CASSLNSATDTQYF
TGTGCCAGCAGCTTAAATTCGGCCACAGATACGCAGTATTTT
>14|TRBJ2-7|.|TRBV7-2|TRBD1
CASTSNRGAYEQYF
TGTGCCAGCACCTCTAACAGGGGAGCCTACGAGCAGTACTTC
>15|TRBJ2-1|.|TRBV7-3|.
CASSRGADSYNEQFF
TGTGCCAGCTCGAGGGGGGCAGACTCCTACAATGAGCAGTTCTTC
>15|TRBJ2-3|once|TRBV6-2/TRBV6-3|TRBD2
CASSRTSGSSDTQYF
TGTGCCAGCAGTCGGACTAGCGGGAGTTCAGATACGCAGTATTTT
>15|TRBJ1-3|.|TRBV10-3|.
CAISAVTRSGNTIYF
TGTGCCATCAGTGCGGTCACGCGCTCTGGAAACACCATATATTTT
>14|TRBJ1-1|.|TRBV6-6|.
CASSYTGTNTEAFF
TGTGCCAGCAGTTACACAGGGACGAACACTGAAGCTTTCTTT